This TCR beta chain came from a study of shared clonotypes between healthy human individuals. At the level of the study: The composition of the donors was a couple of women and a few men aged 18 to 49. CD4 naive cells filled three plates per donor, CD4 memory three, CD8 naive two and CD8 memory one.

Terminally differentiated effector memory CD45RA+ cells were left out of the naive CD8 fraction, which was CD45RO-negative and positively selected for CCR7. Findings and caveats of the study: Naive CD4 clonotypes were shared across a handful of donors at 4% to 5%.

The germline V and J ends were trimmed by 6 bases and 0 bases, with 12 bases remaining between them. The CDR3 runs 15 residues. The V gene's germline CDR1 is LNHDA and CDR2 SQIVND (reference sequence). Worth noting for this clone: What it binds is unknown.

The assay was immunoSEQ multiplex PCR, and TCRdb's table has in-frame clones only and misses some. This table holds 2 million or so clones, approximately 94% found once. The sample consisted of naive CD8+ T cells sorted from blood. V usage is TRBV19 and J usage is TRBJ2-1; D not certain. This clonotype originated in a man younger than 35 in good health. The CDR3, as DNA: TGTGCCAGTAGAGATGGCCCAAGCTCCTACAATGAGCAGTTCTTC. Translation gives CASRDGPSSYNEQFF.